This T cell receptor (beta chain) came from a study of graft-versus-host responses after intestinal transplantation. The study's findings and limits: Ileal or blood samples showed some GvH clones first, and such clones were also found in recipient marrow.

CDR3 size: 16 residues. Trimming removed 5 bases at V and 0 bases at J, with 13 bases between. Per the germline V gene, CDR1 is KGHSH and CDR2 is LQKENI. The table came from immunoSEQ multiplex PCR; TCRdb's copy has only in-frame clones and leaves some out. The repertoire holds around 25,000 clones, with over 35% as singletons. The chain recombines TRBV18 with TRBJ2-2; the D is unclear. The receptor's source is a human patient who received an intestinal transplant. The source was alloreactive CD4+ T cells from a mixed lymphocyte reaction culture, collected before intestinal transplant. Subset given: CFSE-low proliferating T cells sorted from roughly six-day pre-transplant mixed lymphocyte reaction (GvH or HvG direction). The CDR3 sequence is CASSYGSSSNTGELFF. CDR3 coding DNA: TGTGCCAGCTCATATGGCTCATCATCGAACACCGGGGAGCTGTTTTTT.